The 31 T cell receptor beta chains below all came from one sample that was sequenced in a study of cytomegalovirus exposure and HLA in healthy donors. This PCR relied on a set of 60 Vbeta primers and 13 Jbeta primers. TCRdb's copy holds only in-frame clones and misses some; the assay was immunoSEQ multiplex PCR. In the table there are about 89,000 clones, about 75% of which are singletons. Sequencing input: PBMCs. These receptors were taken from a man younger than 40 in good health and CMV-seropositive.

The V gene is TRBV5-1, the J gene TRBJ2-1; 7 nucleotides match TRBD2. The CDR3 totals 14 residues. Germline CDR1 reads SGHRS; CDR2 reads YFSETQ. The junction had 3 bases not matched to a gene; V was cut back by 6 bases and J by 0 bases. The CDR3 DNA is TGCGCCAGCAAGCGGGGAAGCTCCTACAATGAGCAGTTCTTC. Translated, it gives CASKRGSSYNEQFF.

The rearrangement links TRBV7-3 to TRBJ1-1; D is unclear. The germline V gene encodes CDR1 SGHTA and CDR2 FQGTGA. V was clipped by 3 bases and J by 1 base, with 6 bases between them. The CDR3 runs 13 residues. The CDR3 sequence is CASSFSGNTEAFF. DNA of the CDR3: TGTGCCAGCAGCTTCTCAGGGAACACTGAAGCTTTCTTT.

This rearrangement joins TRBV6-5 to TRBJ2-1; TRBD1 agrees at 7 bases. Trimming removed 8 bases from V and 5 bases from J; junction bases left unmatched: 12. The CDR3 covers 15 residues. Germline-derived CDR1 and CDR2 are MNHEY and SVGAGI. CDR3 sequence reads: CASLRGNTGDNEQFF. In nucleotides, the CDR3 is TGTGCCAGCCTGAGGGGAAACACAGGGGACAATGAGCAGTTCTTC.

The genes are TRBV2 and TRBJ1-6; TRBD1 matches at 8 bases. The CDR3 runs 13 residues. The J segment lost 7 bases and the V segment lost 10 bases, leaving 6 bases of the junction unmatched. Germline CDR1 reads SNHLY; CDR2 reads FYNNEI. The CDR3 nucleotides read TGTGCCAACGTGGGACAGGAGAATTCACCCCTCCACTTT. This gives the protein CANVGQENSPLHF. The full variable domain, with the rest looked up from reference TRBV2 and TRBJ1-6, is EPEVTQTPSHQVTQMGQEVILRCVPISNHLYFYWYRQILGQKVEFLVSFYNNEISEKSEIFDDQFSVERPDGSNFTLKIRSTKLEDSAMYFCANVGQENSPLHFGNGTRLTVT.

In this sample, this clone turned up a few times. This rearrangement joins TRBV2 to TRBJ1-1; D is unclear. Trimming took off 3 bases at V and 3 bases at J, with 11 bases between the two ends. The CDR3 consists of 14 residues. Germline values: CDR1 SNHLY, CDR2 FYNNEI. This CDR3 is CASSEGQAYTEAFF. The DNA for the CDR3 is TGTGCCAGCAGTGAGGGCCAGGCGTACACTGAAGCTTTCTTT.

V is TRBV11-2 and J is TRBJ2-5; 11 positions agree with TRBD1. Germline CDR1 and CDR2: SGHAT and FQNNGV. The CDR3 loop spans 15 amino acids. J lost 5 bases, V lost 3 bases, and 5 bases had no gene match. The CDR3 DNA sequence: TGTGCCAGCAGCTTGGGGGACAGGGGGGCGGAGACCCAGTACTTC. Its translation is CASSLGDRGAETQYF.

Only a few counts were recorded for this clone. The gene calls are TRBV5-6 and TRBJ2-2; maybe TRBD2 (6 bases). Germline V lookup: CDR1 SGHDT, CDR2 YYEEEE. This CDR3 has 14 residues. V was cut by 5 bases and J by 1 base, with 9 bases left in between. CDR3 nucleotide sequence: TGTGCCAGCAGGGTGGGACTGAACACCGGGGAGCTGTTTTTT. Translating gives CASRVGLNTGELFF.

The CDR3 DNA is TGTGCCAGCAGCCACGGCGGCTACAATGAGCAGTTCTTC. Its translation: CASSHGGYNEQFF. The chain carries TRBV9 and TRBJ2-1; no clear D gene. V lost 4 bases and J 3 bases, leaving 8 bases between the germline ends. The CDR3 is 13 amino acids. Germline CDR1 reads SGDLS; CDR2 reads YYNGEE.

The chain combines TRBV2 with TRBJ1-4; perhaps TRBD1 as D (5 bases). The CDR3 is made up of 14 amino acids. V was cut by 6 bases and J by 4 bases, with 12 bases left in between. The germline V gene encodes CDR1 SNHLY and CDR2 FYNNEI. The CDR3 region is CASRETAYNEKLFF. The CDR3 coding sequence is TGTGCCAGCAGAGAGACAGCCTATAATGAAAAACTGTTTTTT.

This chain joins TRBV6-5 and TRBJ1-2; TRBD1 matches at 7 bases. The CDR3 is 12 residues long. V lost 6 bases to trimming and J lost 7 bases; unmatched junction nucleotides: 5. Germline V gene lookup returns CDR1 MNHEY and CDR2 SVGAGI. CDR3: CASSPDRAGYTF. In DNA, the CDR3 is TGTGCCAGCAGCCCAGACAGGGCTGGCTACACCTTC.

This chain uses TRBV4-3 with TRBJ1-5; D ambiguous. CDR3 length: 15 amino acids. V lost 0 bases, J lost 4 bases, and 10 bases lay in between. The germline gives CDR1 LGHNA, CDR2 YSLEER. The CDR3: CASSQDLAPNQPQHF. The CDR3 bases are TGCGCCAGCAGCCAAGATCTGGCACCTAATCAGCCCCAGCATTTT.

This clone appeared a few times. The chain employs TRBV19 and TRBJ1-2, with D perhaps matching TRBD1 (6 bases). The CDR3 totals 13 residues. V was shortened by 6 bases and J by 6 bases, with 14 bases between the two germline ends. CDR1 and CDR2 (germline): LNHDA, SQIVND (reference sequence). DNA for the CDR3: TGTGCCAGTAGATCCGTGGCAGGGGATGGCTACACCTTC. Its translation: CASRSVAGDGYTF. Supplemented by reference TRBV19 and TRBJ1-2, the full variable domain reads DGGITQSPKYLFRKEGQNVTLSCEQNLNHDAMYWYRQDPGQGLRLIYYSQIVNDFQKGDIAEGYSVSREKKESFPLTVTSAQKNPTAFYLCASRSVAGDGYTFGSGTRLTVV.

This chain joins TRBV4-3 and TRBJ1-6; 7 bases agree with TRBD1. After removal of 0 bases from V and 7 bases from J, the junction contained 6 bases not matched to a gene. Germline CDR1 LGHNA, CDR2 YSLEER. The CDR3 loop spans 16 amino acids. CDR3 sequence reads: CASSQDEGAGNSPLHF. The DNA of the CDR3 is TGCGCCAGCAGCCAAGATGAGGGGGCAGGGAATTCACCCCTCCACTTT.

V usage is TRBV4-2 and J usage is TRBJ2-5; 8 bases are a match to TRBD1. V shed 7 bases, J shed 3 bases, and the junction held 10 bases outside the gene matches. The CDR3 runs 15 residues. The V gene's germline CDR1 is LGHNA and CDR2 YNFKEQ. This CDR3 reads CASTLRTGGKETQYF. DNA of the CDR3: TGTGCCAGCACCTTGCGAACAGGGGGGAAAGAGACCCAGTACTTC.

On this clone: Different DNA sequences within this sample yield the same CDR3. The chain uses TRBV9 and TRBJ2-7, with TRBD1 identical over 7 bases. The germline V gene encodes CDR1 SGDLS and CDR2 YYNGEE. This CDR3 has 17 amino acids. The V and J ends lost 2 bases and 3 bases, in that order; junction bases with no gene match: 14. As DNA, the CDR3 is TGTGCCAGCAGCGTCGATCAATCCGGGACAGACAACTACGAGCAGTACTTC. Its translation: CASSVDQSGTDNYEQYF.

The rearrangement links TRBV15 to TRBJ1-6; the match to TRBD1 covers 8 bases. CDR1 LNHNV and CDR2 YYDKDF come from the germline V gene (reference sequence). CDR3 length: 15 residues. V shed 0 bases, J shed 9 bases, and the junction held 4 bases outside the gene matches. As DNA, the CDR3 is TGTGCCACCAGCAGAGAGCAGGGGGCACTTTCACCCCTCCACTTT. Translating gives CATSREQGALSPLHF.

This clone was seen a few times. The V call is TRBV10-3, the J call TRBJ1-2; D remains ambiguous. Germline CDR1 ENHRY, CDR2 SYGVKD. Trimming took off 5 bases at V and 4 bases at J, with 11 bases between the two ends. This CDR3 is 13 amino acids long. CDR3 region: CAISFQELYGYTF. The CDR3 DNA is TGTGCCATCAGTTTTCAGGAACTCTATGGCTACACCTTC.

The CDR3 region is CASTAPQQGYEQYF. CDR3 DNA sequence: TGTGCCAGCACGGCCCCCCAACAGGGGTACGAGCAGTACTTC. The chain joins TRBV6-6 to TRBJ2-7; 7 nucleotides line up with TRBD1. CDR1 MNHNY and CDR2 SVGAGI come from the germline V gene (reference sequence). The V segment lost 7 bases and the J segment 4 bases; nucleotides outside the gene matches: 10. CDR3 size: 14 residues.

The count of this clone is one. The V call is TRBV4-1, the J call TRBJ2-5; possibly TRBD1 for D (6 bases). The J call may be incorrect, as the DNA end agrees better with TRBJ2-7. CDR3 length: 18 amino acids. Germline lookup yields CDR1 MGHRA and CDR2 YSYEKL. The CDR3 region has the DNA TGCGCCAGCAGCCAAGATCGGGTAAACAGGGCGGTGGTCTACGAGCAGTACTTC. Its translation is CASSQDRVNRAVVYEQYF.

CDR3 coding DNA: TGCGCCAGCAGCTTGGAGGGACAGGGTCCCGGGGAGCTGTTTTTT. Protein product: CASSLEGQGPGELFF. The J gene is TRBJ2-2, the V gene TRBV5-1, with TRBD1 matching 9 bases. The CDR3 totals 15 residues. The V segment lost 0 bases and the J segment 6 bases; nucleotides outside the gene matches: 3. CDR1 and CDR2 from the germline V gene are SGHRS and YFSETQ.

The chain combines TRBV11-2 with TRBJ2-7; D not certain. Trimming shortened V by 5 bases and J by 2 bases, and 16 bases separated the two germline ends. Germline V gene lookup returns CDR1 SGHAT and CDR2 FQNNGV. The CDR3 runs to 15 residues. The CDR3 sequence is CASSPLLDKPYEQYF. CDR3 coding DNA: TGTGCCAGCAGCCCCCTTCTTGACAAACCCTACGAGCAGTACTTC.

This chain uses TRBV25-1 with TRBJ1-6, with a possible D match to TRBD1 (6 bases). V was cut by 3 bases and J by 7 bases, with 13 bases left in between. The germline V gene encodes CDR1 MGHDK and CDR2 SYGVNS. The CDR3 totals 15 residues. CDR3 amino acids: CASSETRGGNSPLHF. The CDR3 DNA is TGTGCCAGCAGTGAGACCAGGGGCGGGAATTCACCCCTCCACTTT.

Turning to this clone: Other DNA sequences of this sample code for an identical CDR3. The CDR3 region is CASSVEGLDQETQYF. Here the CDR3 DNA reads TGTGCCAGCAGCGTAGAGGGACTAGACCAAGAGACCCAGTACTTC. The V call is TRBV9, the J call TRBJ2-5; 8 bases map to TRBD2. The junction had 1 base not matched to a gene; V was cut back by 0 bases and J by 0 bases. CDR1 is SGDLS and CDR2 is YYNGEE in the germline V gene. The CDR3 extends over 15 amino acids.

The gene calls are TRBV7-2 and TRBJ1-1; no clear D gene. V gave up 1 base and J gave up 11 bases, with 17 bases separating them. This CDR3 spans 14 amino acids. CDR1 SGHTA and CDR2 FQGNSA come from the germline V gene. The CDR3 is CASSLEPRFALAFF. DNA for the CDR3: TGTGCCAGCAGCTTAGAGCCCAGGTTTGCGTTGGCTTTCTTT.

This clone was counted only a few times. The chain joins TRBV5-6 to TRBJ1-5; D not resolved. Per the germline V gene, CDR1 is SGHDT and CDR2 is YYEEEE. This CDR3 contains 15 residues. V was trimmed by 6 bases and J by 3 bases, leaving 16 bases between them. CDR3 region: CASIPPLVVNQPQHF. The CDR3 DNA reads TGTGCCAGCATCCCTCCACTTGTCGTCAATCAGCCCCAGCATTTT.

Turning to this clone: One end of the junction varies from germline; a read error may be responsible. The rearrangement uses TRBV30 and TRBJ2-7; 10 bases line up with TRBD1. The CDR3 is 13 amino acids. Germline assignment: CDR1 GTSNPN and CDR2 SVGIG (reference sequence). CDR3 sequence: CARSRQGAGEQYF. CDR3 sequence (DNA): TGTGCCCGGAGTCGACAGGGGGCTGGGGAGCAGTACTTC.

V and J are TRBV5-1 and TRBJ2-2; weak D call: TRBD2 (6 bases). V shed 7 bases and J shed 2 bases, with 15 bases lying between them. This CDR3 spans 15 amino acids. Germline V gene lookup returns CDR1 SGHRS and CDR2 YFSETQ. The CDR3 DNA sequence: TGCGCCAGCGGAACCGGGACTTTAAACACCGGGGAGCTGTTTTTT. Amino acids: CASGTGTLNTGELFF.

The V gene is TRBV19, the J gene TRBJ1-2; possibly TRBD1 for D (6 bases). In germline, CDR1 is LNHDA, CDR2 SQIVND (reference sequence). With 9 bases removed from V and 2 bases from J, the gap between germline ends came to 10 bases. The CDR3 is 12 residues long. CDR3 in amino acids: CASLRGNYGYTF. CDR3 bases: TGTGCCAGCTTAAGGGGGAACTATGGCTACACCTTC.

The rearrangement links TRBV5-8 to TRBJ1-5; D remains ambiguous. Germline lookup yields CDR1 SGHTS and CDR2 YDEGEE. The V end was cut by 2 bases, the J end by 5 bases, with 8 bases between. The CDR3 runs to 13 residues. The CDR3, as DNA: TGTGCCAGCAGCTTACTGGAGGATCAGCCCCAGCATTTT. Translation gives CASSLLEDQPQHF.

The DNA of the CDR3 is TGTGCCTGGAGTGCAGGGGGCGACCAGCCCCAGCATTTT. Its translation is CAWSAGGDQPQHF. V and J are TRBV30 and TRBJ1-5; 8 bases agree with TRBD1. Per the germline V gene, CDR1 is GTSNPN and CDR2 is SVGIG (reference sequence). The CDR3 totals 13 residues. Unmatched junction bases numbered 3, after V lost 1 base and J lost 7 bases.

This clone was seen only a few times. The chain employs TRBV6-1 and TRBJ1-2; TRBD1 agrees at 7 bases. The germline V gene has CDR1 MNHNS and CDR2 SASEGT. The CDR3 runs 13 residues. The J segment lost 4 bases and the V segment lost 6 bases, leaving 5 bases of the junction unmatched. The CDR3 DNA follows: TGTGCCAGCAGACCTGCAGGGGGCTATGGCTACACCTTC. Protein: CASRPAGGYGYTF.